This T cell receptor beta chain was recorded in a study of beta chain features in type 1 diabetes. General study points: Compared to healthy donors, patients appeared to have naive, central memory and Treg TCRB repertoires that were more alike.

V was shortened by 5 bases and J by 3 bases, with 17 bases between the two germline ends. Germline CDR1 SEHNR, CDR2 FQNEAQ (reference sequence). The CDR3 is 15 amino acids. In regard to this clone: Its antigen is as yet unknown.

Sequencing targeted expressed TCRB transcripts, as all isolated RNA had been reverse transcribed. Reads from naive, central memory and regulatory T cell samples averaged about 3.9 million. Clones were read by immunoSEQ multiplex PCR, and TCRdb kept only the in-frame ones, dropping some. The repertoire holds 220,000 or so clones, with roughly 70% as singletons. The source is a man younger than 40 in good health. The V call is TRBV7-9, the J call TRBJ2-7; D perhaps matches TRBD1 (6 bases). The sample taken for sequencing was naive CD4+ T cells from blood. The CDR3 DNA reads TGTGCCAGCAGCCGAGGTACAGGGAACCGCTACGAGCAGTACTTC. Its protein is CASSRGTGNRYEQYF.